This TCR beta chain emerged from a study of beta chain features in type 1 diabetes. Study-wide context: Comparable age, gender and cell yields were observed in patients relative to healthy donors.

Concerning this clone: This CDR3 is also generated by other DNA sequences in the sample.

V gave up 1 base and J gave up 4 bases, with 7 bases separating them. The CDR3 totals 13 residues. Per germline, CDR1 KGHSH and CDR2 LQKENI. As every portion of the isolated RNA was reverse transcribed, the sequencing read expressed TCRB transcripts. The repertoire was sequenced with immunoSEQ multiplex PCR; TCRdb's copy has only in-frame clones and lacks some. The sample yields 350,000 or so clones, around a fifth seen once. Input material: naive CD4+ T cells from blood. The V and J genes are TRBV18 and TRBJ1-2; TRBD1 might be the D (5 bases). This receptor was obtained from a woman aged 18-29 years in good health. The DNA of the CDR3 is TGTGCCAGCTCACCACAAGGGGCCTATGGCTACACCTTC. It codes for CASSPQGAYGYTF.